This TCR beta chain was identified during a study of OX40 agonist ivuxolimab in advanced cancers. The protocol was immunoSEQ multiplex PCR, while the TCRdb copy is restricted to in-frame clones and leaves out a portion. The sample carries roughly 61,000 clones, 90% to 95% recorded once. CDR1 and CDR2 from the germline V gene are MGHRA and YSYEKL. The CDR3 covers 13 residues. Trimming took off 1 base at V and 1 base at J, with 4 bases between the two ends. Source: CD4+ or CD8+ T cells sorted from blood, taken in a trial of the OX40 agonist ivuxolimab. This receptor was identified in an adult with an advanced solid tumor such as melanoma, head and neck, liver or kidney cancer. J is TRBJ1-1 and V is TRBV4-1; D is uncertain. CDR3 protein: CASSQGANTEAFF. DNA of the CDR3: TGCGCCAGCAGCCAAGGGGCGAACACTGAAGCTTTCTTT.